This paragraph covers one TCR beta chain sequence. What antigen it recognizes has not been identified. Base qualities were left out, and no much larger clone turns up one base away. The method behind the library was the immunoSEQ multiplex PCR assay. A mixture of 60 forward primers for TCR Vbeta segments and 13 reverse primers for TCR Jbeta segments was used in the multiplex PCR. A multiplex PCR assay on genomic DNA amplified the CDR3 region of rearranged TCR beta genes. The amplified TCR beta libraries were sequenced on the Illumina HiSeq System as 87-base-pair reads. Processing in the source paper ran as follows. In a later analysis, 77 million or so unique TCR beta chains were counted across the roughly 670 repertoires, and roughly 11 million of these chains were shared by at least two donors. To remove PCR and sequencing errors, raw reads were error-corrected and collapsed into unique sequences using a nearest-neighbor algorithm that merged closely related sequences. To assign V, D and J gene segments, CDR3 sequences were aligned to IMGT reference sequences. For a sequence to be retained, at least a six-nucleotide match to both a V gene segment and a J gene segment was required. Rearrangements were classified as productive when the CDR3 lacked stop codons and remained in frame with V and J, and all other rearrangements were classified as non-productive. CDR3 was defined according to IMGT convention as the region running from the second conserved V-encoded cysteine to the conserved J-encoded phenylalanine. Sequences without an unambiguous match to a single V gene segment were excluded from the earlier analysis of over 500 of the donors. In an earlier analysis of approximately 560 of the donors, a V segment was called functional when productive rearrangements were above 56.7%, and segregating when the standard deviation between donors exceeded 5%. To diagnose cytomegalovirus status from the catalog of TCR beta chain sequences, a statistical classification framework was built. A later analysis assigned V and J genes by comparing TCR nucleotide sequences with IMGT/GENE-DB human TR gene sequences. In a later analysis, CDR3 sequences and most-parsimonious VDJ recombination scenarios were assigned using the TCRdist pipeline. In a later analysis, every TCR beta chain was defined by the combination of its CDR3 amino acid sequence and its V-gene family, and reads without a unique V-gene family were dropped. In a later analysis, approximately 590 highly shared, low-generation-probability nucleotide sequences were removed to address suspected cross-contamination and a sequencing artifact. In a later analysis, a clonal expansion index for each public chain was calculated from normalized within-repertoire ranks of inferred template counts. In a later analysis, generation probabilities were computed using a VDJ recombination model fitted to out-of-frame rearrangements, and the results were checked against IGoR. A later analysis scored TCR-TCR, TCR-HLA and TCR-CMV co-occurrence with hypergeometric tests, applying a repertoire-size bias correction to TCR pairs. A later analysis estimated false discovery rates by permuting HLA or CMV assignments 20 times. In a later analysis, co-occurring TCRs were grouped using DBSCAN, and TCRdist sequence similarity was added for clustering within HLA-allele-positive subsets. Repertoires with fewer than 30,000 or more than 120,000 public chains were left out of co-occurrence clustering, as were several repertoires with anomalous nucleotide sharing. This is the immuneACCESS table as TCRdb keeps it, with only in-frame sequences that have V and J called. A part of the clones is gone; compared with another copy, unresolved V genes explain less than half, and the rest is unexplained. V and J calls plus clone size are reproduced from that table; the DNA served to infer D and trimming. For this sample there are around 64,000 clones; roughly 88% appear just once. The ten largest make up 2% of the sample.

In total, approximately 690 healthy bone marrow donors made up the cohort. At the time of sampling, every cohort member was nominally healthy, though immune exposures that went unrecorded were likely present. The donor tested CMV seronegative, placing the donor among the 350 or so seronegative members of the cohort. Each donor provided a peripheral blood sample, and peripheral blood mononuclear cells were used for TCR beta sequencing. Genomic DNA extraction from the blood cell samples was performed with the Qiagen DNeasy Blood Extraction Kit. The data originate from a study of cytomegalovirus exposure and HLA in healthy donors (dated by TCRdb to between 2016 and 2019). As for the study more broadly: An earlier analysis of roughly 570 of the donors reported approximately 300 Gb of sequence data and 117 million unique TCR beta sequences obtained from approximately 180 million T cells. Roughly 300 gigabases of sequencing data and approximately 85 million unique TCR sequences were included in an early release covering about 700 HLA-typed donors. The genetic ancestry cluster associated with self-reported Caucasian donors included about 84% of the 350 to 500 genotyped donors. The study was designed to test whether signatures of past pathogen exposure could be identified by cataloging public T cell receptors. The study used immunosequencing to profile the T cell repertoires of around 600 subjects and linked those repertoires to cytomegalovirus serostatus. Along with the roughly 710-subject first cohort, a separate validation cohort of approximately 110 different subjects was used. To predict cytomegalovirus infection status, the study brought together high-throughput TCR immunosequencing, statistical association of individual TCRs with disease status, and machine learning. In a later analysis, previously published TCR beta repertoires from 500 to 750 donors were re-analyzed and high-resolution HLA genotyping was added so that TCR occurrence patterns could be studied. Rather than using new phenotypic data, the later analysis identified candidate immune exposures from TCR beta sequences and from how often those sequences occurred across donors. To decide whether each TCR beta V gene segment behaved as functional or pseudogenic, an earlier analysis of 587 of the donors relied on high-throughput TCR beta sequencing. Donor age, sex, ethnicity and CMV serostatus were compiled together with the repertoire data. A later genetic analysis took genome-wide SNP genotypes for about three fifths of the 666 donors and used that subset as a discovery cohort. All discovery cohort repertoires had been generated using a single sequencing platform. Class I and class II HLA loci were covered by the typing at four-digit resolution. The number of donors typed differed by locus, with roughly 620-640 for A, B, C, DRB1 and DQB1, about 500 for DQA1, 600 to 610 for DPA1, and some 450 for DPB1. Because of strong linkage in the cohort, roughly five DR-DQ haplotypes were treated as single units for association and clustering. On average, roughly 240,000 unique TCR beta nucleotide sequences were sequenced per donor among some 420 genotyped donors of the cohort, with roughly 18% of those sequences being non-productive. On the study overall, not on this receptor specifically: According to a later analysis, most CMV-associated TCR beta chains appeared to be HLA-restricted, and the HLA associations seemed to be driven largely by CMV exposure. A later analysis found that HLA-associated TCR beta chains were more clonally expanded and had lower generation probabilities than equally common non-associated chains. Because the 87-base-pair reads could not distinguish some IMGT-functional V segments, including TRBV6-2 and TRBV6-3, those segments were excluded. The authors suggested that the approach could potentially be generalized to other disease states and immunological phenotypes. Linkage disequilibrium might explain the correlated functional status among segregating V segments, but an unknown experimental factor could not be ruled out. In both the original and validation cohorts, the classifier was reported to diagnose cytomegalovirus status with high specificity and sensitivity. The presence/absence analyses assumed that sequencing depth was roughly uniform across donors, and that assumption may not be true. Immune exposure information for the cohort was limited to CMV serostatus. A later analysis found that TCR association rates varied across HLA loci, with DRB1 alleles showing the most associated TCRs and HLA-C alleles the fewest. In a later analysis, several top co-occurrence clusters were reported to appear linked to parvovirus B19, influenza, CMV and Epstein-Barr virus. The study listed approximately 150 TCR beta chains as associated with cytomegalovirus. In a later genetic analysis, a missense DCLRE1C variant was associated with V-gene and J-gene trimming of TCR beta chains, and the association was replicated in an independent cohort. In a later analysis, 16,951 TCR beta sequences were associated with specific HLA alleles at a false discovery rate of 0.05. A further reported finding was that TCR beta sequences accurately predicted the HLA-A and HLA-B alleles for most subjects in the first cohort. In this cohort, only TCR beta chains were sequenced, and detectable features were limited by the absence of alpha or paired-chain data. When HLA alleles, especially DR and DQ, strongly co-occurred, TCR associations were difficult to assign to individual alleles. A later genetic analysis reported fewer N-insertions in productive TCRs among donors in an Asian-associated ancestry cluster than the roughly 700-donor mean. In an earlier analysis of about 600 of the donors, most TCR beta V segments appeared in productive rearrangements about 87% or about 30% of the time, broadly matching IMGT annotations. HLA typing was unavailable for some donors at each locus, so association tests used only the typed subset. Three of the identified cytomegalovirus-associated TCR beta chains were confirmed in vitro to be specific for cytomegalovirus antigens. A cluster of highly shared sequence variants was judged likely to be a technical artifact of the sequencing pipeline. About 17 rarely observed V segments, including chromosome 9 orphons, were excluded from the earlier analysis of several hundred of the donors because counts were too low. While some public TCRs were present in many individuals, most TCR sequences turned up only very rarely across donors.

The germline V end is reduced by 3 bases and the J end by 5 bases; junction bases left unmatched: 14. The CDR3 contains 18 residues, cysteine and phenylalanine counted. Only the CDR3 DNA is retained, 54 bases long and in frame from the first base. For CDR1 and CDR2, the germline V gene lists SGHTA and FQGNSA. The chain joins TRBV7-2 to TRBJ2-1; 9 central nucleotides agree with TRBD2. This receptor was obtained from a woman aged 25 to 39 in good health and CMV-seronegative. Material for sequencing was PBMCs. The CDR3 corresponds to CASSFRAGGPLHNNEQFF. The base sequence is TGTGCCAGCAGCTTTCGTGCGGGAGGGCCCCTACATAACAATGAGCAGTTCTTC.